This record covers a single T cell receptor (beta chain). Repertoires were generated with immunoSEQ multiplex PCR, while TCRdb's copy carries only in-frame clones and drops some. The repertoire has 36,000 or so clones, 80% to 85% of them found once; the top ten carry over 1.5%. This entry comes from a study of Siglec-9 on CD8 T cells in melanoma. The ends were cut back, 6 bases at V and 0 bases at J, with 12 bases in the middle. The CDR3 loop spans 15 amino acids. Per the germline V gene, CDR1 is ENHRY and CDR2 is SYGVKD. Sequencing was performed on Siglec-9- CD8+ T cells sorted from blood. This chain joins TRBV10-3 and TRBJ2-1; D call uncertain. The TCR was taken from a human donor in good health. The CDR3 loop reads CAIRPLLSSYNEQFF. For the CDR3, the DNA is TGTGCCATCAGACCTCTACTAAGCTCCTACAATGAGCAGTTCTTC.